One sample yielded the 30 T cell receptor beta chains listed below, sequenced in a study of T cells in localized non-small cell lung cancer. Here immunoSEQ multiplex PCR was the method, and the copy in TCRdb shows in-frame clones only, minus some. In the table there are around 79,000 clones, about 78% of which are singletons. The sample here was PBMCs, taken before any cancer treatment. The source is a man aged 40 to 70 with stage II squamous cell lung carcinoma.

This clone came up a few times. The chain combines TRBV7-3 with TRBJ2-6; D tentatively reads TRBD1 or TRBD2 (5 bases each). V was pared by 4 bases and J by 1 base, with 17 bases between. CDR1 is SGHTA, CDR2 FQGTGA, per germline. The CDR3 extends over 18 amino acids. CDR3 bases: TGTGCCAGCAGCTCTACTTCGGGACCGCTTTCTGGGGCCAACGTCCTGACTTTC. Its protein is CASSSTSGPLSGANVLTF.

There are a few counts of this clone. The chain carries TRBV4-3 and TRBJ1-2; D gene unclear. V lost 0 bases, J lost 4 bases, and 6 bases lay in between. Germline V gene data show CDR1 as LGHNA and CDR2 as YSLEER. The CDR3 sequence is 13 residues long. CDR3 DNA: TGCGCCAGCAGCCAAGATGGGCCCTATGGCTACACCTTC. This translates into CASSQDGPYGYTF.

This chain joins TRBV11-2 and TRBJ2-1; the match to TRBD2 covers 11 bases. Germline assignment: CDR1 SGHAT and CDR2 FQNNGV. V was clipped by 4 bases and J by 8 bases; unmatched bases: 19. This CDR3 has 19 amino acids. CDR3 amino acids: CASSSLPELAGGPSYEQFF. CDR3 coding DNA: TGTGCCAGCAGCTCGCTCCCAGAATTAGCGGGGGGGCCAAGCTATGAGCAGTTCTTC.

The chain links TRBV10-2 to TRBJ1-5; the D is unclear. The germline V gene encodes CDR1 WSHSY and CDR2 SAAADI. The germline V and J ends were trimmed by 2 bases and 0 bases, with 11 bases remaining between them. The length of the CDR3 is 16 residues. The DNA of the CDR3 is TGCGCCAGCAGTGAGCCGCGATTTGATAGCAATCAGCCCCAGCATTTT. Protein: CASSEPRFDSNQPQHF.

This chain joins TRBV5-8 and TRBJ1-1; D unclear. The CDR3 sequence is 14 residues long. Germline CDR1 reads SGHTS; CDR2 reads YDEGEE. V was trimmed by 0 bases and J by 1 base, leaving 7 bases between them. CDR3 in DNA: TGTGCCAGCAGCTTGGGTTCGGGGAACACTGAAGCTTTCTTT. Its translation is CASSLGSGNTEAFF.

The V and J genes are TRBV14 and TRBJ2-7; D is undetermined. This CDR3 spans 13 amino acids. V shed 0 bases and J shed 3 bases, with 6 bases lying between them. Germline V gives CDR1 SGHDN, CDR2 FVKESK. The DNA of the CDR3 is TGTGCCAGCAGCCAAGATTTGGGCTACGAGCAGTACTTC. Protein: CASSQDLGYEQYF.

The chain has TRBV7-2 and TRBJ2-5, with 11 bases that match TRBD2. The CDR3 is made up of 16 amino acids. V was pared by 5 bases and J by 5 bases, with 10 bases of the junction left unmatched. CDR1 is SGHTA and CDR2 is FQGNSA in the germline V gene. The CDR3 is CASSRGLAGGGETQYF. The CDR3 nucleotides read TGTGCCAGCAGCCGCGGTTTAGCGGGAGGGGGCGAGACCCAGTACTTC.

The gene calls are TRBV5-6 and TRBJ2-5; D remains ambiguous. CDR3 size: 13 residues. V dropped 4 bases and J dropped 0 bases, with 7 bases sitting between them. The germline V gene encodes CDR1 SGHDT and CDR2 YYEEEE. In DNA, the CDR3 is TGTGCCAGCAGCACAGCGTACCAAGAGACCCAGTACTTC. The encoded protein is CASSTAYQETQYF.

V is TRBV30 and J is TRBJ1-6, with D possibly TRBD1 on 5 matching bases. Germline V gene data show CDR1 as GTSNPN and CDR2 as SVGIG (reference sequence). Trimming pared 0 bases from V and 9 bases from J, leaving 6 bases between. The CDR3 runs 12 residues. CDR3 DNA sequence: TGTGCCTGGAGTGTGACAGCTTCACCCCTCCACTTT. It yields the protein CAWSVTASPLHF.

The table lists this clone with many counts. This chain joins TRBV5-4 and TRBJ2-4; 7 nucleotides line up with TRBD1. The length of the CDR3 is 14 residues. The trim removed 4 bases at V and 8 bases at J, leaving 9 bases unmatched. CDR1 is SGHNT, CDR2 YYREEE, per germline (reference sequence). DNA of the CDR3: TGTGCCAGCAGCATAACAGGGGCAGTAGACATTCAGTACTTC. The encoded protein is CASSITGAVDIQYF.

This clone was recorded once. The gene calls are TRBV28 and TRBJ2-4; D perhaps matches TRBD1 (5 bases). The CDR3 extends over 15 amino acids. V was cut by 3 bases and J by 8 bases, with 17 bases left in between. Germline V lookup: CDR1 MDHEN, CDR2 SYDVKM. CDR3 DNA: TGTGCCAGCAGTTTTGGCAGGGCGTTCCCGGACATTCAGTACTTC. It specifies CASSFGRAFPDIQYF.

This clone was seen more than once but under ten times. The chain employs TRBV7-6 and TRBJ2-2; no definite D call. The CDR3 sequence is 14 residues long. The germline V gene has CDR1 SGHVS and CDR2 FNYEAQ. Trimming left V 5 bases short and J 2 bases short, with 9 bases between. The chain's CDR3 is CASSPWLNTGELFF. The CDR3 DNA sequence: TGTGCCAGCAGCCCATGGCTAAACACCGGGGAGCTGTTTTTT. The full variable domain, completed using reference TRBV7-6 and TRBJ2-2, is GAGVSQSPRYKVTKRGQDVALRCDPISGHVSLYWYRQALGQGPEFLTYFNYEAQQDKSGLPNDRFSAERPEGSISTLTIQRTEQRDSAMYRCASSPWLNTGELFFGEGSRLTVL.

The V and J genes are TRBV9 and TRBJ2-6, with no clear D. V lost 4 bases to trimming and J lost 4 bases, with 9 bases between them. The germline CDR1 and CDR2 sequences are SGDLS and YYNGEE. This CDR3 comprises 14 residues. The CDR3 DNA sequence: TGTGCCAGCAGCCCCTTGAGGGGGGCCAACGTCCTGACTTTC. It is translated as CASSPLRGANVLTF.

Comments on this clone: The junction differs from germline at one of its ends, possibly a read error. The chain employs TRBV6-1 and TRBJ2-7, with D possibly being TRBD1 (6 bases). CDR3 length: 15 residues. Germline-derived CDR1 and CDR2 are MNHNS and SASEGT. Here the CDR3 DNA reads TGTGCCAGCAGAGAAGCCGGGACAAACGCCTACGAGCAGTACTTC. This sequence encodes CASREAGTNAYEQYF.

Notes on this clone: One junction end does not reproduce the germline sequence, and a read error may be involved. CDR3 in amino acids: CASSPGLADQETQYF. The CDR3 coding sequence is TGTGCTAGCAGCCCGGGACTAGCGGACCAAGAGACCCAGTACTTC. V and J are TRBV7-7 and TRBJ2-5; 11 nucleotides match TRBD2. The length of the CDR3 is 15 residues. Per the germline V gene, CDR1 is SSHAT and CDR2 is FNYEAQ (reference sequence).

V usage is TRBV11-2 and J usage is TRBJ2-5, with D hard to call. Germline CDR1 and CDR2: SGHAT and FQNNGV. The CDR3 extends over 13 amino acids. V lost 1 base, J lost 4 bases, and 7 bases lay in between. This chain's CDR3 is CASSLGMRETQYF. The CDR3, as DNA: TGTGCCAGCAGCTTAGGAATGAGAGAGACCCAGTACTTC.

The rearrangement joins TRBV28 to TRBJ2-2; tentative D call: TRBD1 (6 bases). This CDR3 contains 15 residues. In germline, CDR1 is MDHEN, CDR2 SYDVKM. Between the trimmed V and J ends, which lost 8 bases and 7 bases, there was a span of 20 bases. In nucleotides, the CDR3 is TGTGCCAGCCTGTCCGGACAGACCCTTTTCGGGGAGCTGTTTTTT. This encodes CASLSGQTLFGELFF. Drawing the rest from reference TRBV28 and TRBJ2-2, the complete variable domain is DVKVTQSSRYLVKRTGEKVFLECVQDMDHENMFWYRQDPGLGLRLIYFSYDVKMKEKGDIPEGYSVSREKKERFSLILESASTNQTSMYLCASLSGQTLFGELFFGEGSRLTVL.

The V gene is TRBV5-4, the J gene TRBJ2-7, with TRBD2 identical over 9 bases. The CDR3 runs to 14 residues. V shed 2 bases and J 5 bases; nucleotides not matched to a gene: 5. From germline, CDR1 is SGHNT and CDR2 YYREEE (reference sequence). For the CDR3, the DNA is TGTGCCAGCAGCTTTGCGGGAGGGGCCGACGAGCAGTACTTC. Encoded protein: CASSFAGGADEQYF.

This rearrangement joins TRBV6-5 to TRBJ2-3; perhaps TRBD1 as D (6 bases). Germline V gene sequence: CDR1 MNHEY, CDR2 SVGAGI. V dropped 2 bases and J dropped 2 bases, with 11 bases sitting between them. This CDR3 region has 15 residues. In DNA form, the CDR3 reads TGTGCCAGCAGTTACGGGGGCGGAGACACAGATACGCAGTATTTT. This translates into CASSYGGGDTDTQYF.

This clone was counted once. The J gene is TRBJ2-3, the V gene TRBV9; D is undetermined. The V gene's germline CDR1 is SGDLS and CDR2 YYNGEE. This CDR3 is 15 amino acids long. The V and J ends lost 2 bases and 0 bases respectively, with 10 bases between them. The CDR3 loop reads CASSVGSTSTDTQYF. The CDR3 nucleotides read TGTGCCAGCAGCGTCGGTAGTACTAGCACAGATACGCAGTATTTT.

The J gene is TRBJ2-7, the V gene TRBV4-1; no firm D call. Germline CDR1 MGHRA, CDR2 YSYEKL. This CDR3 region has 15 residues. The V end lost 1 base, the J end lost 5 bases, and 15 bases lay between the germline ends. CDR3: CASSQGDRAVDEQYF. DNA of the CDR3: TGCGCCAGCAGCCAAGGAGACCGCGCAGTGGACGAGCAGTACTTC.

There are a few counts of this clone. The genes are TRBV4-1 and TRBJ1-1; D is uncertain. CDR3 length equals 16 residues. Trimming cost V 0 bases and J 1 base, with 12 bases left between them. Germline CDR1 reads MGHRA; CDR2 reads YSYEKL. DNA of the CDR3: TGCGCCAGCAGCCAAGATCTGAACCGGTGGAACACTGAAGCTTTCTTT. Residues: CASSQDLNRWNTEAFF.

The chain joins TRBV28 to TRBJ2-3; D not resolved. The germline V gene encodes CDR1 MDHEN and CDR2 SYDVKM. This CDR3 is 14 amino acids long. The V end was cut by 7 bases, the J end by 3 bases, with 14 bases between. CDR3 coding DNA: TGTGCCAGCAAAATTCCTGGCCCTACAGATACGCAGTATTTT. Its translation is CASKIPGPTDTQYF.

The chain links TRBV30 to TRBJ2-7, with D possibly being TRBD1 (5 bases). Germline values: CDR1 GTSNPN, CDR2 SVGIG (reference sequence). This CDR3 is 13 amino acids long. Trimming cost V 0 bases and J 9 bases, with 15 bases left between them. The CDR3 spells CAWSVGAGFGQYF. The CDR3 DNA reads TGTGCCTGGAGTGTAGGAGCAGGGTTTGGGCAGTACTTC.

The rearrangement uses TRBV5-3 and TRBJ1-5, with D tentatively TRBD1 (5 bases). TRBV5-3 counts as an open reading frame of uncertain function. The CDR3 loop spans 16 amino acids. V lost 4 bases and J lost 2, with 16 bases in between. The CDR3 DNA reads as TGTGCCAGAAGCAGTGGCGGGGCGGAGTGCAATCAGCCCCAGCATTTT. Protein: CARSSGGAECNQPQHF.

V usage is TRBV19 and J usage is TRBJ1-1; 7 bases agree with TRBD1. This CDR3 is built from 14 residues. V shed 7 bases and J 1 base; nucleotides not matched to a gene: 6. The V gene's germline CDR1 is LNHDA and CDR2 SQIVND (reference sequence). DNA of the CDR3: TGTGCCAGTATCGGACAGGTCAAGAACACTGAAGCTTTCTTT. Translation gives CASIGQVKNTEAFF. The variable domain in full, completed from reference TRBV19 and TRBJ1-1, reads DGGITQSPKYLFRKEGQNVTLSCEQNLNHDAMYWYRQDPGQGLRLIYYSQIVNDFQKGDIAEGYSVSREKKESFPLTVTSAQKNPTAFYLCASIGQVKNTEAFFGQGTRLTVV.

The CDR3 region is CASSVDRGALHF. In DNA form, the CDR3 reads TGTGCCAGCAGTGTCGACAGGGGAGCCCTCCACTTT. The chain links TRBV2 to TRBJ1-6, with 8 bases that match TRBD1. V shed 4 bases, J shed 14 bases, and the junction held 4 bases outside the gene matches. Germline CDR1 reads SNHLY; CDR2 reads FYNNEI. CDR3 length: 12 residues.

CDR3 sequence reads: CASSPLAGFRGNMFF. CDR3 DNA: TGTGCCAGCAGTCCCCTTGCGGGGTTTCGGGGGAACATGTTTTTT. V usage is TRBV27 and J usage is TRBJ1-4; D perhaps matches TRBD1 (5 bases). This CDR3 spans 15 amino acids. In germline, CDR1 is MNHEY, CDR2 SMNVEV (reference sequence). The ends were cut back, 5 bases at V and 15 bases at J, with 25 bases in the middle.

The chain is built from TRBV5-4 and TRBJ2-7; TRBD2 matches 13 bases. From germline, CDR1 is SGHNT and CDR2 YYREEE (reference sequence). The CDR3 spans 19 residues. V lost 4 bases and J lost 2; bases outside the gene matches: 15. CDR3 nucleotide sequence: TGTGCCAGCAGCGGGCCCGGGACTAGCGGGATAGGGGACCCCTACGAGCAGTACTTC. Encoded protein: CASSGPGTSGIGDPYEQYF. The full variable domain, completed using reference TRBV5-4 and TRBJ2-7, is ETGVTQSPTHLIKTRGQQVTLRCSSQSGHNTVSWYQQALGQGPQFIFQYYREEENGRGNFPPRFSGLQFPNYSSELNVNALELDDSALYLCASSGPGTSGIGDPYEQYFGPGTRLTVT.

This sequence joins TRBV4-2 and TRBJ2-1, with 12 bases identical to TRBD2. The trim removed 0 bases at V and 7 bases at J, leaving 10 bases unmatched. Per germline, CDR1 LGHNA and CDR2 YNFKEQ. The CDR3 spans 18 residues. The CDR3 protein is CASSQDRASGRAGNEQFF. For the CDR3, the DNA is TGTGCCAGCAGCCAAGATAGGGCTAGCGGGAGGGCGGGGAATGAGCAGTTCTTC.